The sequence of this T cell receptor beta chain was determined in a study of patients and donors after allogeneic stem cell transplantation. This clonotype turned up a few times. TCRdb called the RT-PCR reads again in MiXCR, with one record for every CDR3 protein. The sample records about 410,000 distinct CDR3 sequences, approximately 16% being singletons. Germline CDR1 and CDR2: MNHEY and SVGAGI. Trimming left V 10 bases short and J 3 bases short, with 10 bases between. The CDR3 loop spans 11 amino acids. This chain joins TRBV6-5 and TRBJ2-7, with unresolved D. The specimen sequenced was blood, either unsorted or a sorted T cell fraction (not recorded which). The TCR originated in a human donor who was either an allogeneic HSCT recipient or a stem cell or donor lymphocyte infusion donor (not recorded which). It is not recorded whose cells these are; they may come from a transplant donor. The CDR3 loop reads CATLLSYEQYF. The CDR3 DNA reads TGTGCCACCCTCCTGAGCTACGAGCAGTACTTC.